Each of the 20 T cell receptor beta chains below was sequenced from the same sample in a study of persistence of HIV-infected CD4 T cells. Lysates of CMV-infected fibroblasts at around 10 ug/mL stimulated these cells. Responding CD4+ T cells were sorted by upregulation of both CD40 ligand and CD69. The antigens for these receptors are not known. Sequencing used immunoSEQ version 4 in survey mode. Method: immunoSEQ multiplex PCR; TCRdb's copy keeps in-frame clones and lacks some. This sample has 15,000 to 20,000 clones, with almost 65% found just once. The sequences come from CD4+ T cells sorted from PBMCs after approximately 18-hour stimulation, collected from a patient who received antiretroviral therapy. Receptors were obtained from an adult woman with HIV who was CMV-seropositive.

This clone was seen only once. The CDR3: CATCWGSDARDTQYF. CDR3 DNA: TGTGCCACCTGCTGGGGTAGCGACGCGAGAGATACGCAGTATTTT. This rearrangement joins TRBV15 to TRBJ2-3; D perhaps matches TRBD2 (5 bases). Germline CDR1 LNHNV, CDR2 YYDKDF (reference sequence). The CDR3 has 15 amino acids. V was cut by 8 bases and J by 5 bases, with 20 bases left in between.

A single count supports this clone. This chain joins TRBV19 and TRBJ2-2, with 8 positions matching TRBD1. From germline, CDR1 is LNHDA and CDR2 SQIVND (reference sequence). The CDR3 is made up of 15 amino acids. The ends lost 10 bases at V and 3 bases at J; junction bases unmatched: 10. The CDR3 bases are TGTGCCACCCTGCCGGGACAGGTGTACACCGGGGAGCTGTTTTTT. Translation: CATLPGQVYTGELFF.

The chain joins TRBV29-1 to TRBJ2-7; 12 positions match TRBD1. The V gene end was trimmed by 4 bases and the J gene end by 5 bases; junction bases not matched to a gene: 3. This CDR3 comprises 13 residues. Germline CDR1 SQVTM, CDR2 ANQGSEA. Here the CDR3 DNA reads TGCAGCGTTGGGGGGACAGGGGGCAACGAGCAGTACTTC. This encodes CSVGGTGGNEQYF.

In its sample, this clone ranks as medium-sized. The chain couples TRBV7-8 to TRBJ2-1; no firm D call. The CDR3 is 14 residues long. The V and J ends lost 1 base and 9 bases respectively, with 13 bases between them. Looked up from germline, CDR1 is SGHVS and CDR2 is FQNEAQ. The CDR3 coding sequence is TGTGCCAGCAGCTTAGTTAGCTCCCAGGTTGAGCAGTTCTTC. This codes for CASSLVSSQVEQFF.

The V and J genes are TRBV7-2 and TRBJ1-5, with 7 bases identical to TRBD1. From germline, CDR1 is SGHTA and CDR2 FQGNSA. This CDR3 has 15 residues. Losses at the gene ends were 0 bases for V and 6 bases for J; bases not matched to a gene: 5. CDR3 coding DNA: TGTGCCAGCAGCTTAGCGAAGGGGGCCTTTCAGCCCCAGCATTTT. It yields the protein CASSLAKGAFQPQHF.

The gene calls are TRBV6-5 and TRBJ2-2; D tentatively fits TRBD1 or TRBD2 (7 bases each). The CDR3 covers 13 residues. Looked up from germline, CDR1 is MNHEY and CDR2 is SVGAGI. Trimming pared 10 bases from V and 4 bases from J, leaving 13 bases between. The CDR3: CATGGGSTGELFF. CDR3 DNA sequence: TGTGCCACAGGGGGGGGGTCCACCGGGGAGCTGTTTTTT.

This chain connects TRBV9 to TRBJ1-3; D gene unclear. The germline V gene encodes CDR1 SGDLS and CDR2 YYNGEE. CDR3 length: 20 residues. Between the trimmed V and J ends, which lost 0 bases and 3 bases, there was a span of 25 bases. Here the CDR3 DNA reads TGTGCCAGCAGCGTAGAGGCTTCTACGGGGAGACAAGGGCATGGAAACACCATATATTTT. It codes for CASSVEASTGRQGHGNTIYF.

The chain carries TRBV24-1 and TRBJ2-1, with D perhaps matching TRBD2 (7 bases). Trimming pared 3 bases from V and 0 bases from J, leaving 14 bases between. From germline, CDR1 is KGHDR and CDR2 SFDVKD. CDR3 length: 17 amino acids. DNA of the CDR3: TGTGCCACCAGTGATAGGGGGGGGGACCGCTCCTACAATGAGCAGTTCTTC. It is translated as CATSDRGGDRSYNEQFF.

J is TRBJ1-2 and V is TRBV19; tentatively, D is TRBD1 (5 bases). Germline lookup yields CDR1 LNHDA and CDR2 SQIVND (reference sequence). CDR3 size: 14 residues. Trimming left V 7 bases short and J 4 bases short, with 16 bases between. The CDR3 DNA is TGTGCCAGTAAACCCATACAGGACTCCTATGGCTACACCTTC. It yields the protein CASKPIQDSYGYTF.

The chain joins TRBV30 to TRBJ2-2, with a weak D call TRBD2 (7 bases). Germline loops: CDR1 GTSNPN, CDR2 SVGIG (reference sequence). V lost 0 bases and J lost 3, with 11 bases in between. CDR3 length: 15 amino acids. In DNA form, the CDR3 reads TGTGCCTGGAGTGTTGGGGGGGCGCACACCGGGGAGCTGTTTTTT. It translates to CAWSVGGAHTGELFF.

The gene calls are TRBV30 and TRBJ1-4; tentative D call: TRBD1 (5 bases). Germline V CDR1 and CDR2: GTSNPN, SVGIG (reference sequence). V was pared by 3 bases and J by 0 bases, with 11 bases between. This CDR3 is built from 15 residues. The CDR3 loop reads CAWSPGTATNEKLFF. The CDR3 bases are TGTGCCTGGAGCCCTGGGACGGCAACTAATGAAAAACTGTTTTTT. The whole variable domain, filled in from reference TRBV30 and TRBJ1-4, reads SQTIHQWPATLVQPVGSPLSLECTVEGTSNPNLYWYRQAAGRGLQLLFYSVGIGQISSEVPQNLSASRPQDRQFILSSKKLLLSDSGFYLCAWSPGTATNEKLFFGSGTQLSVL.

The V and J genes are TRBV12-5 and TRBJ2-3; possible D gene TRBD2, 6 bases. Germline V gene lookup returns CDR1 LGHNT and CDR2 FRNRAP. This CDR3 region has 15 residues. V shed 1 base and J shed 1 base, with 9 bases lying between them. The DNA for the CDR3 is TGTGCTAGTGGTTTGGGTAGCGGCCGCACAGATACGCAGTATTTT. It translates to CASGLGSGRTDTQYF.

The chain has TRBV12-3 or TRBV12-4 and TRBJ1-6; D gene ambiguous. Trimming took off 7 bases at V and 6 bases at J, with 7 bases between the two ends. The length of the CDR3 is 12 residues. The CDR3 coding sequence is TGTGCCAGCAAGGCGTTTAATTCACCCCTCCACTTT. It encodes CASKAFNSPLHF.

A remark on this clone: It is unclear where the CDR3 begins or ends on the DNA, so no DNA is shown, and the CDR3 is as TCRdb lists it. The chain links TRBV5-1 to TRBJ2-7; TRBD2, the table's D call, was not compared with the DNA. Per germline, CDR1 SGHRS and CDR2 YFSETQ. The CDR3 extends over 17 residues, inclusive of both ends. CDR3 loop: CASSYTFDSGGADEQYF.

This clone was counted a single time. The chain combines TRBV7-6 with TRBJ2-7; D not certain. CDR3 length: 13 amino acids. V was trimmed by 2 bases and J by 5 bases, leaving 10 bases between them. Germline V CDR1 and CDR2: SGHVS, FNYEAQ. The CDR3 loop reads CASSLSLGNEQYV. In DNA, the CDR3 is TGTGCCAGCAGCTTATCCTTAGGTAACGAGCAGTACGTC.

The chain carries TRBV5-1 and TRBJ2-2, with 7 positions matching TRBD2. Unmatched junction bases numbered 4, after V lost 0 bases and J lost 5 bases. The CDR3 length is 15 residues. Germline V gene sequence: CDR1 SGHRS, CDR2 YFSETQ. The CDR3 DNA follows: TGCGCCAGCAGCTTGGAAGGGAGGGTTACCGGGGAGCTGTTTTTT. Its translation: CASSLEGRVTGELFF.

The rearrangement joins TRBV7-9 to TRBJ2-3; D is possibly TRBD2 (7 bases). The germline gives CDR1 SEHNR, CDR2 FQNEAQ (reference sequence). CDR3 size: 16 residues. V shed 1 base and J shed 3 bases, with 14 bases lying between them. CDR3 bases: TGTGCCAGCAGCTTAGTTATGGGGGGGCGGACAGATACGCAGTATTTT. Translating it yields CASSLVMGGRTDTQYF.

The chain recombines TRBV11-1 with TRBJ2-2; D unresolved. V lost 1 base and J 3 bases, leaving 3 bases between the germline ends. Germline V gene sequence: CDR1 SGHAT, CDR2 FQDESV (reference sequence). This CDR3 spans 13 amino acids. The CDR3: CASSLEYTGELFF. The CDR3 coding sequence is TGTGCCAGCAGCTTAGAGTACACCGGGGAGCTGTTTTTT.

The chain carries TRBV5-1 and TRBJ1-1; unclear D gene. The CDR3 length is 13 residues. Per the germline V gene, CDR1 is SGHRS and CDR2 is YFSETQ. Between the trimmed V and J ends, which lost 3 bases and 0 bases, there was a span of 6 bases. CDR3 residues: CASSWRLNTEAFF. CDR3 nucleotide sequence: TGCGCCAGCAGCTGGAGACTGAACACTGAAGCTTTCTTT. Using reference TRBV5-1 and TRBJ1-1 for the parts outside the CDR3, the full variable domain is KAGVTQTPRYLIKTRGQQVTLSCSPISGHRSVSWYQQTPGQGLQFLFEYFSETQRNKGNFPGRFSGRQFSNSRSEMNVSTLELGDSALYLCASSWRLNTEAFFGQGTRLTVV.

CDR3: CATSALGTSGTDTQYF. DNA for the CDR3: TGTGCCACCAGTGCCCTGGGGACTAGCGGCACAGATACGCAGTATTTT. V gene TRBV24-1 combines with J gene TRBJ2-3; 10 nucleotides align to TRBD2. The CDR3 runs to 16 residues. In germline, CDR1 is KGHDR, CDR2 SFDVKD. Trimming removed 5 bases from V and 1 base from J; junction bases left unmatched: 5.